A selection of T cell receptor beta chains follows, all from one sample in a study of CD8 T cells in ankylosing spondylitis. MiXCR, applied by TCRdb to the 5' RACE reads, yields one record per CDR3 protein. There are about 510,000 distinct CDR3 sequences in the sample; approximately 5.3% occur only once, and under 4.5% lies in the top ten. Sequencing input: blood, either unsorted or a sorted T cell fraction (not recorded which). The receptors stem from a male donor with ankylosing spondylitis. CDR3s include the opening cysteine and the closing phenylalanine or tryptophan. Fields, in order: D gene, J gene, V gene, clone size, CDR3 DNA, CDR3 protein. D genes are given only for firm matches. Expanded clones are given a class, and other clones once, few, many or no size at all.

NA TRBJ2-5 TRBV5-1 NA TGCGCCAGCAATTATCTACCAGCCTCTCAAGAGACCCAGTACTTC CASNYLPASQETQYF
NA TRBJ2-1 TRBV6-2/TRBV6-3 many TGTGCCAGCAGTTACAGTGGCGGAAACAATGAGCAGTTCTTC CASSYSGGNNEQFF
NA TRBJ2-1 TRBV6-5 few TGTGCCAGCAGTTACCGATCTTTTACGGGTCATGAGCAGTTCTTC CASSYRSFTGHEQFF
TRBD2 TRBJ2-3 TRBV11-2 many TGTGCCAGCAGCCCGAATCGGGGGGGGCCTCCTGGCACAGATACGCAGTATTTT CASSPNRGGPPGTDTQYF
TRBD2 TRBJ2-1 TRBV12-3/TRBV12-4 many TGTGCCAGCAGTTTCTCCGGACTAGCGGGGGTGGGTGAGCAGTTCTTC CASSFSGLAGVGEQFF
TRBD1 TRBJ2-1 TRBV27 many TGTGCCAGCAGTTCGGTCAGGGGGAAACAGTTCTTC CASSSVRGKQFF
NA TRBJ2-3 TRBV5-5 NA TGTGCCAGCAGCCTCGGGGTCACCCGCACAGATACGCAGTATTTT CASSLGVTRTDTQYF
TRBD1 TRBJ1-4 TRBV10-3 few TGTGCCATCAGGTCCTGGACAGGGAAACTCATTTTT CAIRSWTGKLIF
NA TRBJ2-3 TRBV7-9 many TGTGCCAGCAACACCGTCGGCACAGATACGCAGTATTTT CASNTVGTDTQYF
NA TRBJ2-3 TRBV4-3 many TGCGCCAGCAGCCAAGAATTTACGGGCACAGATACGCAGTATTTT CASSQEFTGTDTQYF
NA TRBJ2-1 TRBV7-2 many TGTGCCAGCAGCCTGACGACGTACAATGAGCAGTTCTTC CASSLTTYNEQFF
NA TRBJ1-2 TRBV6-6 many TGTGCCAGCACCAGACAGATTTATGGCTACACCTTC CASTRQIYGYTF
TRBD1 TRBJ2-3 TRBV6-5 many TGTGCCAGCAGTTACACGGGACAGGGATGGGATACGCAGTATTTT CASSYTGQGWDTQYF
TRBD2 TRBJ2-1 TRBV6-2/TRBV6-3 many TGTGCCAGCAGCCCGGGGCTAGCGGTATACAATGAGCAGTTCTTC CASSPGLAVYNEQFF
NA TRBJ1-1 TRBV7-2 NA TGTGCCAGCAGTCTGAGGGTCCCCAGCACTGAAGCTTTCTTT CASSLRVPSTEAFF
NA TRBJ2-7 TRBV6-1 few TGTGCCAGCAGTCGCGGGACACCCCCCTACGAGCAGTACTTC CASSRGTPPYEQYF
TRBD2 TRBJ2-3 TRBV18 many TGTGCCAGCTCACCAAGGGCTAGCGGGGCGGCGAGTACGCAGTATTTT CASSPRASGAASTQYF
TRBD1 TRBJ1-4 TRBV28 NA TGTGCCAGCACAACAGGGGGCCTTGAAAAACTGTTTTTT CASTTGGLEKLFF
TRBD2 TRBJ2-3 TRBV5-6 many TGTGCCAGCAGCTTGGAATGGCTAGCGGACACAGATACGCAGTATTTT CASSLEWLADTDTQYF
NA TRBJ2-7 TRBV6-2/TRBV6-3 many TGTGCCAGCGTAAAAGGGGGGACCTACGAGCAGTACTTC CASVKGGTYEQYF
NA TRBJ1-4 TRBV7-2 many TGTGCCAGCAGCTTATATGCAGGGCGGGTTGAAAAACTGTTTTTT CASSLYAGRVEKLFF
TRBD2 TRBJ2-3 TRBV25-1 many TGTGCCAGCAGTGAATGGCGGGGGGGCACAGATACGCAGTATTTT CASSEWRGGTDTQYF
NA TRBJ2-5 TRBV5-1 many TGCGCCAGCAGCACCCGCAGAGGGTCGGAGACCCAGTACTTC CASSTRRGSETQYF
NA TRBJ2-3 TRBV20-1 many TGCAGTGCTCAGGGAACAGGGCGCACAGATACGCAGTATTTT CSAQGTGRTDTQYF
TRBD1 TRBJ2-3 TRBV11-3 few TGTGCCAGCAGCTTAGACAGGGGGCGAGATACGCAGTATTTT CASSLDRGRDTQYF
NA TRBJ2-3 TRBV29-1 few TGCAGCGTTGCCGGGCAGAACACAGATACGCAGTATTTT CSVAGQNTDTQYF
TRBD2 TRBJ2-1 TRBV11-2 many TGTGCCAGCAGCTTATTGCGGGGGGGCAATGAGCAGTTCTTC CASSLLRGGNEQFF
TRBD2 TRBJ2-7 TRBV6-2/TRBV6-3 many TGTGCCAGCAGTTACTCGATCGGTAGCGGGACCTACGAGCAGTACTTC CASSYSIGSGTYEQYF
NA TRBJ2-1 TRBV11-3 many TGTGCCAGCAGCTGGTCTAGTTTGAGTGCGGATGAGCAGTTCTTC CASSWSSLSADEQFF
TRBD1 TRBJ1-2 TRBV7-2 many TGTGCCAGCAGCCCGAGGACAGGCGCAGAATATGGCTACACCTTC CASSPRTGAEYGYTF
NA TRBJ1-5 TRBV15 many TGTGCCACCAGCATGTCGAGGTCAAGGGTTCAGCCCCAGCATTTT CATSMSRSRVQPQHF
NA TRBJ1-4 TRBV4-3 many TGCGCCAGCAGCCAAGAGGAAGGTTTCAGTAATGAAAAACTGTTTTTT CASSQEEGFSNEKLFF
NA TRBJ1-2 TRBV6-1 many TGTGCCAGCAGCAGTATGACTGCTAACTATGGCTACACCTTC CASSSMTANYGYTF
TRBD2 TRBJ2-2 TRBV3-1 NA TGTGCCAGCAGCCAAGTGGGCGGGAGGGTCACCGGGGAGCTGTTTTTT CASSQVGGRVTGELFF
NA TRBJ2-5 TRBV20-1 many TGCAGTGCTAGAGATAGGCAGGGCGGATGGGAGACCCAGTACTTC CSARDRQGGWETQYF
NA TRBJ2-7 TRBV20-1 many TGCAGTGCTAGAGCTTGGGGGTACGAGCAGTACTTC CSARAWGYEQYF
NA TRBJ2-1 TRBV4-1 many TGCGCCAGCAGCCAAGACGCGGCATCCTACAATGAGCAGTTCTTC CASSQDAASYNEQFF
TRBD1 TRBJ2-7 TRBV5-1 many TGCGCCAGCAGCTTCCTAGGGACAGGGGACGAGCAGTACTTC CASSFLGTGDEQYF
TRBD1 TRBJ1-4 TRBV12-3/TRBV12-4 many TGTGCCAGCAGTTTAGCGGACAGGGCGGTGGAAAAACTGTTTTTT CASSLADRAVEKLFF
NA TRBJ2-1 TRBV7-9 many TGTGCCAGCAGCTTGCCGGGAGCGCGTTATGAGCAGTTCTTC CASSLPGARYEQFF
NA TRBJ1-5 TRBV4-1 many TGCGCCAGCAGCCAAGCGCCGGGTAATCAGCCCCAGCATTTT CASSQAPGNQPQHF
NA TRBJ2-7 TRBV20-1 many TGCAGTGCTAGGCGACTATCCTACGAGCAGTACTTC CSARRLSYEQYF
TRBD2 TRBJ2-3 TRBV24-1 many TGTGCCACCAGTGATTTGACTAGCGGGAGAGGCACAGATACGCAGTATTTT CATSDLTSGRGTDTQYF
NA TRBJ1-1 TRBV4-3 many TGCGCCAGCAGCCTCGTAAGGGGAGGGGTGAGCACTGAAGCTTTCTTT CASSLVRGGVSTEAFF
TRBD2 TRBJ2-1 TRBV10-3 many TGTGCCATCAGCACCGACGGGACTAGCGGGAGTATCGGGTACAATGAGCAGTTCTTC CAISTDGTSGSIGYNEQFF
NA TRBJ2-3 TRBV24-1 many TGTGCCACCAGTGGCCGACCGGGCACAGATACGCAGTATTTT CATSGRPGTDTQYF
NA TRBJ1-6 TRBV27 many TGTGCCCGCTCCAGCAGACCCCTCCACTTT CARSSRPLHF
NA TRBJ1-2 TRBV15 many TGTGCCACCAGCCCCCAACGAGGTGTATGGAACTATGGCTACACCTTC CATSPQRGVWNYGYTF
NA TRBJ1-5 TRBV20-1 many TGCAGTGCTAGAGATCGAAGGGGTTTTCAGCCCCAGCATTTT CSARDRRGFQPQHF
NA TRBJ2-4 TRBV28 few TGTGCCAGCAGTTTATTGATCGGGGATCTAGCCAAAAACATTCAGTACTTC CASSLLIGDLAKNIQYF